This is a list of T cell receptor beta chains from one sample in a study of shared clonotypes between healthy human individuals. Repertoires were generated with immunoSEQ multiplex PCR, while TCRdb's copy carries only in-frame clones and drops some. The sample includes about 1,900,000 clones, less than 95% of them seen just once. Sequences were obtained from naive CD8+ T cells sorted from blood. The receptor set was obtained from a man younger than 30 in good health. Each CDR3 is given with its conserved first and last residue. Fields, in order: J gene, clone size, D gene, V gene, CDR3 DNA, CDR3 protein. A D gene is named only where the DNA matches it firmly. Expanded clones get a size class; other rows say once, few or many, or leave the size out.

J: TRBJ2-7
size: -
D: TRBD1
V: TRBV28
DNA: TGTGCCAGCAGTTCCCCGGACAGGGCCCCCTACGAGCAGTACTTC
CDR3: CASSSPDRAPYEQYF

J: TRBJ2-1
size: -
D: TRBD2
V: TRBV7-9
DNA: TGTGCCGGGAGACCGGGACTAGCGAACAATGAGCAGTTCTTC
CDR3: CAGRPGLANNEQFF

J: TRBJ1-1
size: -
D: -
V: TRBV27
DNA: TGTGCCAGCAGTTTTCGCTTTGCGCGAACGCAGAACACTGAAGCTTTCTTT
CDR3: CASSFRFARTQNTEAFF

J: TRBJ1-1
size: -
D: TRBD1
V: TRBV7-9
DNA: TGTGCCAGCAGCCCAGGACAGGGCTTTGAAGCTTTCTTT
CDR3: CASSPGQGFEAFF

J: TRBJ2-7
size: -
D: -
V: TRBV7-8
DNA: TGTGCCAGCAGCTTATTGGACTACGAGCAGTACTTC
CDR3: CASSLLDYEQYF

J: TRBJ2-3
size: -
D: -
V: TRBV27
DNA: TGTGCCAGCAGTTACGGGAGCACAGATACGCAGTATTTT
CDR3: CASSYGSTDTQYF

J: TRBJ2-7
size: -
D: TRBD1
V: TRBV10-1
DNA: TGCGCCAGCAGTGGGACAGGGGCTTCCTACGAGCAGTACTTC
CDR3: CASSGTGASYEQYF

J: TRBJ2-1
size: -
D: TRBD2
V: TRBV30
DNA: TGTGCCTGGACCCCGGAGGGGCGGGAGTACCATGAGCAGTTCTTC
CDR3: CAWTPEGREYHEQFF

J: TRBJ2-5
size: -
D: -
V: TRBV5-6
DNA: TGTGCCAGCAGCCCTTCTGTGGCTCTTAAGACCCAGTACTTC
CDR3: CASSPSVALKTQYF

J: TRBJ2-2
size: -
D: -
V: TRBV7-9
DNA: TGTGCCAGCTCTCCGGTTGGGGGCGCGAACACCGGGGAGCTGTTTTTT
CDR3: CASSPVGGANTGELFF

J: TRBJ1-2
size: -
D: -
V: TRBV7-9
DNA: TGTGCCAGCGGGGTCGGGGCAGGGGTTGGCTACACCTTC
CDR3: CASGVGAGVGYTF

J: TRBJ2-1
size: -
D: -
V: TRBV21-1
DNA: TGTGCCAGCAGCCTTGCAAATAATGAGCAGTTCTTC
CDR3: CASSLANNEQFF

J: TRBJ2-3
size: -
D: -
V: TRBV7-9
DNA: TGTGCCAGCAGCTTAGCTCAGGGATCCACAGATACGCAGTATTTT
CDR3: CASSLAQGSTDTQYF

J: TRBJ2-7
size: -
D: -
V: TRBV30
DNA: TGTGCCTGGTCCGGGGGCACCTACGAGCAGTACTTC
CDR3: CAWSGGTYEQYF

J: TRBJ2-7
size: -
D: -
V: TRBV4-3
DNA: TGCGCCAGCAGCCAAGAGCTGGGGTACGAGCAGTACTTC
CDR3: CASSQELGYEQYF

J: TRBJ2-1
size: -
D: TRBD2
V: TRBV27
DNA: TGTGCCAGCAGTACGCCCGGGACTAGCGGTTACAATGAGCAGTTCTTC
CDR3: CASSTPGTSGYNEQFF

J: TRBJ1-5
size: -
D: -
V: TRBV5-4
DNA: TGTGCCAGCAGCTTGAGCCCAGATAGCAATCAGCCCCAGCATTTT
CDR3: CASSLSPDSNQPQHF

J: TRBJ1-2
size: -
D: -
V: TRBV28
DNA: TGTGCCAGCAGTATAAACAAGGAGCATCCCAACTATGGCTACACCTTC
CDR3: CASSINKEHPNYGYTF

J: TRBJ1-2
size: -
D: -
V: TRBV27
DNA: TGTGCCAGCAGTTTAGGGGGCGGTAACTATGGCTACACCTTC
CDR3: CASSLGGGNYGYTF

J: TRBJ2-3
size: -
D: -
V: TRBV29-1
DNA: TGCAGCGTTCCCACGGCAGATACGCAGTATTTT
CDR3: CSVPTADTQYF

J: TRBJ2-7
size: -
D: -
V: TRBV5-8
DNA: TGTGCCAGCAGCTTTGCAGGGTACTACGAGCAGTACTTC
CDR3: CASSFAGYYEQYF

J: TRBJ1-2
size: -
D: -
V: TRBV30
DNA: TGTGCCTGGAGTTCTGGCAGCTACACCTTC
CDR3: CAWSSGSYTF

J: TRBJ2-7
size: once
D: TRBD1
V: TRBV4-1
DNA: TGCGCCAGCAGCTCAGGGTTGGGTGGACAGGGGGCTTTCGAGCAGTACTTC
CDR3: CASSSGLGGQGAFEQYF

J: TRBJ2-7
size: -
D: -
V: TRBV5-6
DNA: TGTGCCAGCAGCTTGGATTTGGGGACGGACGAGCAGTACTTC
CDR3: CASSLDLGTDEQYF

J: TRBJ2-5
size: -
D: TRBD2
V: TRBV9
DNA: TGTGCCAGCAGCAGGACTAGCGGAGAGACCCAGTACTTC
CDR3: CASSRTSGETQYF

J: TRBJ2-7
size: -
D: TRBD2
V: TRBV9
DNA: TGTGCCAGCAGCGTAGGTAGCGGGAGTGCCAACGAGCAGTACTTC
CDR3: CASSVGSGSANEQYF

J: TRBJ1-1
size: -
D: -
V: TRBV6-5
DNA: TGTGCCAGCAGTTACTCGAATAGTTTAGGGACTGAAGCTTTCTTT
CDR3: CASSYSNSLGTEAFF

J: TRBJ1-5
size: -
D: -
V: TRBV6-5
DNA: TGTGCCAGCAGTTATTCGGAAAATAGCAATCAGCCCCAGCATTTT
CDR3: CASSYSENSNQPQHF

J: TRBJ2-1
size: -
D: -
V: TRBV11-3
DNA: TGTGCCAGCAGCTTAGACGCTAGCGACTACAATGAGCAGTTCTTC
CDR3: CASSLDASDYNEQFF

J: TRBJ2-1
size: -
D: -
V: TRBV6-6
DNA: TGTGCCAGCAGTTTCATCTACAATGAGCAGTTCTTC
CDR3: CASSFIYNEQFF

J: TRBJ2-7
size: -
D: -
V: TRBV7-9
DNA: TGTGCCAGCAGCTCCGAGGGAGCCCTATACGAGCAGTACTTC
CDR3: CASSSEGALYEQYF

J: TRBJ2-6
size: -
D: -
V: TRBV6-5
DNA: TGTGCCACCTCAGACCGTTACTCTGGGGCCAACGTCCTGACTTTC
CDR3: CATSDRYSGANVLTF

J: TRBJ1-1
size: -
D: -
V: TRBV5-1
DNA: TGCGCCAGCAGCCCGTGGGTCGGAACGAACACTGAAGCTTTCTTT
CDR3: CASSPWVGTNTEAFF

J: TRBJ2-3
size: -
D: -
V: TRBV15
DNA: TGTGCCACCAGCGCCCGACTGGGGGATACGCAGTATTTT
CDR3: CATSARLGDTQYF

J: TRBJ2-3
size: -
D: -
V: TRBV4-3
DNA: TGCGCCAGCAGCCAAATAGTAGCCCTCGTAGATACGCAGTATTTT
CDR3: CASSQIVALVDTQYF

J: TRBJ2-7
size: -
D: TRBD2
V: TRBV6-1
DNA: TGTGCCAGCAGTGAAGCGGGTATTAGCGGGGCCCTCTTC
CDR3: CASSEAGISGALF

J: TRBJ2-5
size: -
D: TRBD2
V: TRBV6-5
DNA: TGTGCCAGCAGCACCGGGGGACTACAAGAGACCCAGTACTTC
CDR3: CASSTGGLQETQYF

J: TRBJ2-1
size: -
D: -
V: TRBV2
DNA: TGTGCCAGCAGTTCGGGACCGACCATCGATGAGCAGTTCTTC
CDR3: CASSSGPTIDEQFF